This T cell receptor (beta chain) comes out of a study of T cells in narcolepsy. At the level of the study: Enrolled donors included narcolepsy type 1 or type 2 patients and healthy controls.

Overall study findings and caveats: Healthy controls reportedly lacked the autoreactive clonotypes serially found in patients' blood. Comparing one patient's CSF and blood CD4+ clonotypes highlighted HCRT- and TRIB2-specific autoreactive clonotypes. Autoreactive clone sequences were missing from some blood memory CD4+ repertoires.

Clones were read by immunoSEQ multiplex PCR, and TCRdb kept only the in-frame ones, dropping some. The sample yields tens of thousands of clones, approximately 78% seen once. Regarding this clone: Its antigen is still unknown.

The sample comprised CD45RA- memory CD4+ T cells from PBMCs. This TCR was sampled from a human donor with narcolepsy.

This chain's CDR3 is CASSHGGSGSTDTQYF. The CDR3 coding sequence is TGTGCCAGCAGCCACGGGGGGTCGGGTAGCACAGATACGCAGTATTTT. The chain employs TRBV27 and TRBJ2-3, with 7 bases lining up with TRBD2. V trimming: 6 bases; J trimming: 0 bases; junction bases outside the gene matches: 9. The length of the CDR3 is 16 residues. CDR1 and CDR2 from the germline V gene are MNHEY and SMNVEV (reference sequence).